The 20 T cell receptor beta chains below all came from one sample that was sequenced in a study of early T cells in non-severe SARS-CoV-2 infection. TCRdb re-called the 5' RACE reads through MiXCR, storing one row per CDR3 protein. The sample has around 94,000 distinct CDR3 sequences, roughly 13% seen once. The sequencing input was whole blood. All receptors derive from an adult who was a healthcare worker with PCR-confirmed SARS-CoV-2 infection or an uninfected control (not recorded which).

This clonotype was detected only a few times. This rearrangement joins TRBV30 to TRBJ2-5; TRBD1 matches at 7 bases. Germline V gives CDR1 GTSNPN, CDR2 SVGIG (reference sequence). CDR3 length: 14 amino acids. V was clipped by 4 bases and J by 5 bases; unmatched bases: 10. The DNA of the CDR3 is TGTGCCTGGAATGGAGCAGGGGGAAGTGAGACCCAGTACTTC. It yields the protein CAWNGAGGSETQYF.

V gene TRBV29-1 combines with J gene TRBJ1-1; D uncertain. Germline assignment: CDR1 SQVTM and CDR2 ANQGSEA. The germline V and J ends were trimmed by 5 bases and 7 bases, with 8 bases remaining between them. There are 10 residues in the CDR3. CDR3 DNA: TGCAGCGTTCGGTGGGATGAAGCTTTCTTT. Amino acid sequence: CSVRWDEAFF.

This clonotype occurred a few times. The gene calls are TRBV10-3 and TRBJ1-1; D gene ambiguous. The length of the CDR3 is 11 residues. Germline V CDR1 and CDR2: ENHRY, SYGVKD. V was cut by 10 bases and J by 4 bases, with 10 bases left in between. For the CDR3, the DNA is TGTGCCACCGCGATGGGCACTGAAGCTTTCTTT. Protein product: CATAMGTEAFF.

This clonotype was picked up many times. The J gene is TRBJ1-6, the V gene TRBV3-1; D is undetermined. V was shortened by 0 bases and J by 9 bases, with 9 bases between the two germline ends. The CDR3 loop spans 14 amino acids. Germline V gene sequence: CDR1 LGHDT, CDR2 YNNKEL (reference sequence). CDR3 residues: CASSQESISSPLHF. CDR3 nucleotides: TGTGCCAGCAGCCAAGAAAGTATTTCTTCACCCCTCCACTTT.

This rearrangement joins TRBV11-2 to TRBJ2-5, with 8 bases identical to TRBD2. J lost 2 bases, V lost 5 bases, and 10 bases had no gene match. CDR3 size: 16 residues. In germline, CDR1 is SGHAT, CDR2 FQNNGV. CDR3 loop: CASSPRTGRGQETQYF. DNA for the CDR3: TGTGCCAGCAGCCCAAGAACCGGGAGGGGGCAAGAGACCCAGTACTTC.

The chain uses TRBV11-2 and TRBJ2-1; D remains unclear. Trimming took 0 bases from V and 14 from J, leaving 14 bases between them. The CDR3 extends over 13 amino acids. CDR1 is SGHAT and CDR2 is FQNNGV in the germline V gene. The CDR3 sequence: CASSLDPGVGEFF. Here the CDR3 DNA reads TGTGCCAGCAGCTTAGATCCCGGAGTAGGAGAGTTCTTC. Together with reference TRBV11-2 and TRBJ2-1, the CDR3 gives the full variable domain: EAGVAQSPRYKIIEKRQSVAFWCNPISGHATLYWYQQILGQGPKLLIQFQNNGVVDDSQLPKDRFSAERLKGVDSTLKIQPAKLEDSAVYLCASSLDPGVGEFFGPGTRLTVL.

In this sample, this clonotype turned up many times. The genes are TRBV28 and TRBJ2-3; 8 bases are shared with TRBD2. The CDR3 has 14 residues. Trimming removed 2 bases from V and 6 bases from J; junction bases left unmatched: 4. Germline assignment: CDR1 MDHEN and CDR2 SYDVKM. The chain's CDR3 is CASSLGGRTDTQYF. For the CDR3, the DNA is TGTGCCAGCAGTTTAGGCGGGAGGACGGATACGCAGTATTTT.

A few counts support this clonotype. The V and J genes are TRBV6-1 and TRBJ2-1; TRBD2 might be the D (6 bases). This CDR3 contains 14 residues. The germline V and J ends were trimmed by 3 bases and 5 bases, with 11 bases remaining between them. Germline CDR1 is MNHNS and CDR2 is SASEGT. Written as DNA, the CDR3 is TGTGCCAGCAGTGATCCGGGACTTAACAATGAGCAGTTCTTC. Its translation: CASSDPGLNNEQFF.

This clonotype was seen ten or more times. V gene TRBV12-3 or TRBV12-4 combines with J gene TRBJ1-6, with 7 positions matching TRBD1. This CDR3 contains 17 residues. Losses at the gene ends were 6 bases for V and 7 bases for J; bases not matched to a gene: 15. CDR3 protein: CASSRRAETGVNSPLHF. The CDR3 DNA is TGTGCCAGCAGCCGGAGGGCCGAAACAGGGGTGAATTCACCCCTCCACTTT.

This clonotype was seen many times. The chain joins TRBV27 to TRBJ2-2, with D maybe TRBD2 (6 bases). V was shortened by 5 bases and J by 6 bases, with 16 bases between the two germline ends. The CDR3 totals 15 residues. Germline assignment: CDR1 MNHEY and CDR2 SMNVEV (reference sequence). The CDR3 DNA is TGTGCCAGCAGTCCCGGGAGCTCCTCGCCCGGGGAGCTGTTTTTT. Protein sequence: CASSPGSSSPGELFF.

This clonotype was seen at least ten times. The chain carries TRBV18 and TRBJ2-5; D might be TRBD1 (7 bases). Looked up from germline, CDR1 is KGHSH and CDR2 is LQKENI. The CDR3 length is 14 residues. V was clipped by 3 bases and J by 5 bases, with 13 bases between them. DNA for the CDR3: TGTGCCAGCTCACCCAGGGGGGAGATGGAGACCCAGTACTTC. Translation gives CASSPRGEMETQYF.

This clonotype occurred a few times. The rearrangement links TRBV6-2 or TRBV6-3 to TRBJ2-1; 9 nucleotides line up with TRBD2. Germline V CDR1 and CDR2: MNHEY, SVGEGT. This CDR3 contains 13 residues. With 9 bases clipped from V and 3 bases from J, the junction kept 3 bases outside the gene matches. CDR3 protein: CASRLADYNEQFF. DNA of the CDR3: TGTGCCAGTAGACTAGCGGACTACAATGAGCAGTTCTTC.

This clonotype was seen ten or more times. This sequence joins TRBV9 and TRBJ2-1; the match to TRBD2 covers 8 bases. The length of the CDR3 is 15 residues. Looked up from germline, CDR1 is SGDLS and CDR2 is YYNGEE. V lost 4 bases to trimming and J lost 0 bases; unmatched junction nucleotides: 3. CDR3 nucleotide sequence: TGTGCCAGCAGCCCAAGCGGGAGCTCCTACAATGAGCAGTTCTTC. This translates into CASSPSGSSYNEQFF.

The CDR3 DNA follows: TGTGCCAGCAGTTTAATCAACAGGGGCAATTCACCCCTCCACTTT. The encoded protein is CASSLINRGNSPLHF. The chain joins TRBV12-3 or TRBV12-4 to TRBJ1-6, with TRBD1 identical over 7 bases. J was trimmed by 7 bases and V by 2 bases; bases with no gene match: 5. The length of the CDR3 is 15 residues.

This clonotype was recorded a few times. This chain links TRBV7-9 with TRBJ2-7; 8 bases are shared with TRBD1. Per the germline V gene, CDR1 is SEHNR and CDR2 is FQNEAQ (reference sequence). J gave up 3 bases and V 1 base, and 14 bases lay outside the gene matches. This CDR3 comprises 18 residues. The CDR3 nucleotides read TGTGCCAGCAGCTTAGTGGGAGGACAGGGTGGGCGAAACTACGAGCAGTACTTC. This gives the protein CASSLVGGQGGRNYEQYF.

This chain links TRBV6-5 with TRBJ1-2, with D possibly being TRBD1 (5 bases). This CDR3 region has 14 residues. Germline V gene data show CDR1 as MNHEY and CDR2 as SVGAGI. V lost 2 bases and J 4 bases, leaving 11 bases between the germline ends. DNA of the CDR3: TGTGCCAGCAGTTACCAGGGCCAAGCCTATGGCTACACCTTC. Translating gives CASSYQGQAYGYTF.

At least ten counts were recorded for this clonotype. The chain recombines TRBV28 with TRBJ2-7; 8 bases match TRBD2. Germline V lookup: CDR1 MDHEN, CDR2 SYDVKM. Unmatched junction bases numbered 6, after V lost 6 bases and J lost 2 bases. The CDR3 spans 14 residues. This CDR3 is CASRSVAGPYEQYF. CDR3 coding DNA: TGTGCCAGCAGGTCCGTAGCGGGACCCTACGAGCAGTACTTC.

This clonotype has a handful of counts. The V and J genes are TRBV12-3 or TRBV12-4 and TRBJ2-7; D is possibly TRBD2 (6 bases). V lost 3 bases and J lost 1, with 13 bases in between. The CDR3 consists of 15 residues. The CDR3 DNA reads TGTGCCAGCAGTTTGGAGGGGCTGAGTTCCTACGAGCAGTACTTC. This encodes CASSLEGLSSYEQYF.

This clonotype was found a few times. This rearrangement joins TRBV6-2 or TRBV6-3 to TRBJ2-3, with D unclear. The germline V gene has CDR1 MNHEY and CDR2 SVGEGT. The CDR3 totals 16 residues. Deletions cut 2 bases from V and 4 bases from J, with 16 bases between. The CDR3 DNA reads TGTGCCAGCAGTTACCCCCCCTCTAGTCCCGCAGATACGCAGTATTTT. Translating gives CASSYPPSSPADTQYF.

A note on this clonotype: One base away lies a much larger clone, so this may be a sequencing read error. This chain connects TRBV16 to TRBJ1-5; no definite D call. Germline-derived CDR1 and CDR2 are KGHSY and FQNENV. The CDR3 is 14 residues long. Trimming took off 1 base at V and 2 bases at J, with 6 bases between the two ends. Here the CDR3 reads CASSQYTCNQPQHF. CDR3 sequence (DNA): TGTGCCAGCAGCCAATACACTTGCAATCAGCCCCAGCATTTT.